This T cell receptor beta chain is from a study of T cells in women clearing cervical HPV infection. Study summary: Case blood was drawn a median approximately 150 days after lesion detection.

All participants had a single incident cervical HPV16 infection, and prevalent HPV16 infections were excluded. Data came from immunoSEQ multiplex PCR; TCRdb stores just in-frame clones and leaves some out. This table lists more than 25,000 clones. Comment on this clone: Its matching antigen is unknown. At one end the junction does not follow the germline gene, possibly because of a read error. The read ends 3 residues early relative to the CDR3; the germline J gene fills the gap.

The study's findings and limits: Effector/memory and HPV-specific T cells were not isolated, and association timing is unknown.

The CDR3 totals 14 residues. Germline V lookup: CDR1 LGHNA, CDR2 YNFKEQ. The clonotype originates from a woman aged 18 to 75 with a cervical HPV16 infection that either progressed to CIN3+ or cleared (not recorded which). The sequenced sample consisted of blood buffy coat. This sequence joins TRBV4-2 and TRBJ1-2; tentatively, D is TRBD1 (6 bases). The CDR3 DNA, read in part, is TGCGCCAGCAGCCAAGTGGGAACAGGGAAAGGC. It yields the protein CASSQVGTGKG. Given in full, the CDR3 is CASSQVGTGKGYTF.